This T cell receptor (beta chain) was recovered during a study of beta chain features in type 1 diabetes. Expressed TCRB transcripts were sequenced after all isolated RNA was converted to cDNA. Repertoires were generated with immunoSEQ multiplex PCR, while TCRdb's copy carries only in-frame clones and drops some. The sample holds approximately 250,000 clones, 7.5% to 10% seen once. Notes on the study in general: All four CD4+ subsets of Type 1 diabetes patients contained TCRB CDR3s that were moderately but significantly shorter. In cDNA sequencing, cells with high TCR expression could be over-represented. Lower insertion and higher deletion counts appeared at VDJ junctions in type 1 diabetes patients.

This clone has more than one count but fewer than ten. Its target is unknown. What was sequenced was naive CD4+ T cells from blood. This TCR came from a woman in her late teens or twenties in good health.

The chain's CDR3 is CASSLAGGTMETQYF. The DNA of the CDR3 is TGTGCCAGCAGCTTGGCCGGCGGGACTATGGAGACCCAGTACTTC. The chain employs TRBV5-4 and TRBJ2-5; 7 nucleotides match TRBD2. Trimming removed 0 bases from V and 5 bases from J; junction bases left unmatched: 7. The CDR3 is 15 amino acids. Germline CDR1 reads SGHNT; CDR2 reads YYREEE (reference sequence).